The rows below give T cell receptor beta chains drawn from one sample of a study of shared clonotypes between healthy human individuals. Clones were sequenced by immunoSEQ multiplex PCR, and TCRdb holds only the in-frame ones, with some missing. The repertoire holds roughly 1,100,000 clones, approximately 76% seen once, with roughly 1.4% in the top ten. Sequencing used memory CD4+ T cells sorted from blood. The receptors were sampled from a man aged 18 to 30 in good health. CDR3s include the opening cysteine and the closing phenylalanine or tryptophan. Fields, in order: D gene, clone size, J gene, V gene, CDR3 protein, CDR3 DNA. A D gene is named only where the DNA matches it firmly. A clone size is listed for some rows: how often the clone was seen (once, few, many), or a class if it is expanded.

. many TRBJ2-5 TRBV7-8 CASSLDRGWETQYF TGTGCCAGCAGCTTAGACCGGGGGTGGGAGACCCAGTACTTC
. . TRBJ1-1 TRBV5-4 CASSPRPSDTMNTEAFF TGTGCCAGCAGCCCCCGACCGAGCGATACCATGAACACTGAAGCTTTCTTT
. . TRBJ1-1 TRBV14 CASSQEQFTEAFF TGTGCCAGCAGCCAGGAACAGTTTACTGAAGCTTTCTTT
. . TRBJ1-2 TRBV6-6 CASSYGSGLVGYTF TGTGCCAGCAGTTACGGGTCAGGGTTGGTTGGCTACACCTTC
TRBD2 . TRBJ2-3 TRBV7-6 CASSRPGTSGRFEDTQYF TGTGCCAGCAGCCGACCCGGGACTAGCGGGAGGTTCGAAGATACGCAGTATTTT
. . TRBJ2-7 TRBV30 CAWGRTGTVGREQYF TGTGCCTGGGGGAGGACCGGGACGGTTGGGAGGGAGCAGTACTTC
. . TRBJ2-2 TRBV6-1 CASIPDGTGELFF TGTGCCAGCATCCCGGATGGGACCGGGGAGCTGTTTTTT
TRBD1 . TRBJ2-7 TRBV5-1 CASSSRSGQGYEQYF TGCGCCAGCAGCTCCAGATCCGGACAGGGGTACGAGCAGTACTTC
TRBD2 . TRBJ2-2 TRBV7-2 CASSPGTIGELFF TGTGCCAGCAGCCCCGGGACTATCGGGGAGCTGTTTTTT
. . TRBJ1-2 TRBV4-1 CASSQVGGRLYGYTF TGCGCCAGCAGCCAAGTGGGGGGAAGGCTGTATGGCTACACCTTC
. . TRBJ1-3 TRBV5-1 CASSFGLSGNTIYF TGCGCCAGCAGCTTTGGGCTCTCTGGAAACACCATATATTTT
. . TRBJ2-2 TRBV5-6 CASSFGLNTGELFF TGTGCCAGCAGCTTCGGGCTAAACACCGGGGAGCTGTTTTTT
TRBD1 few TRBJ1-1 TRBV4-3 CASSRGTGGMNTEAFF TGCGCCAGCAGCCGAGGGACAGGGGGCATGAACACTGAAGCTTTCTTT
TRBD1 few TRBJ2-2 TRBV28 CASRGTGTGELFF TGTGCCAGCAGAGGGACAGGCACCGGGGAGCTGTTTTTT